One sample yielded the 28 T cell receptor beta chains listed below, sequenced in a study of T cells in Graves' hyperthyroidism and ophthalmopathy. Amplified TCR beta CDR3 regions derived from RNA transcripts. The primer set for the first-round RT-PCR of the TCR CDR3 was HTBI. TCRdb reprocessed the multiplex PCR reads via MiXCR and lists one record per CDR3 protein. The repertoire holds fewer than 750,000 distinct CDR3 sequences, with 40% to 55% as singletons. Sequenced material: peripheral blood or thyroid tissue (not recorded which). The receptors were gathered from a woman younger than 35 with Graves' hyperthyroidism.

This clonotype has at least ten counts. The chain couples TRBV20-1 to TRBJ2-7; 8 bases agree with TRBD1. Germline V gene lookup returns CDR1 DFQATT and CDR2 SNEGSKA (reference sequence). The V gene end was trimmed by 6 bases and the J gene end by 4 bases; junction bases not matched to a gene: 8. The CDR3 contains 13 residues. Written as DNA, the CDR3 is TGCAGTGCCAGGGGACAGGTTAGGTACGAGCAGTACTTC. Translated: CSARGQVRYEQYF.

CDR3 bases: TGTGCCAGCAGTTACCGGGGACAGGGGGCAGGAGGCTACACCTTC. The encoded protein is CASSYRGQGAGGYTF. The chain is built from TRBV6-5 and TRBJ1-2, with 12 bases matching TRBD1. CDR1 is MNHEY, CDR2 SVGAGI, per germline. The V and J ends lost 2 bases and 8 bases, in that order; junction bases with no gene match: 6. This CDR3 is 15 amino acids long.

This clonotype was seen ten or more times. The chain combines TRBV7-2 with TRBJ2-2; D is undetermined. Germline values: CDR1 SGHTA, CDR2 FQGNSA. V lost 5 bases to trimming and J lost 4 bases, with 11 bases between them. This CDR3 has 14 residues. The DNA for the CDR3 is TGTGCCAGCAGCCGAAGCCCGGCCACCGGGGAGCTGTTTTTT. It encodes CASSRSPATGELFF.

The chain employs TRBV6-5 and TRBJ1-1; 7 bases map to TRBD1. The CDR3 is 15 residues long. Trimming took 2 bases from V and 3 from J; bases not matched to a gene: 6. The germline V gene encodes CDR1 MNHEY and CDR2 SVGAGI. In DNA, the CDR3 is TGTGCCAGCAGTTACACCGGGACAGCATACACTGAAGCTTTCTTT. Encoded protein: CASSYTGTAYTEAFF.

This chain's CDR3 is CAISTGRSPKDYGYTF. DNA for the CDR3: TGTGCCATCAGTACGGGAAGGAGCCCTAAGGACTATGGCTACACCTTC. The V and J genes are TRBV10-3 and TRBJ1-2; D remains unclear. Germline V gene lookup returns CDR1 ENHRY and CDR2 SYGVKD. V lost 5 bases and J 3 bases, leaving 19 bases between the germline ends. This CDR3 is 16 amino acids long.

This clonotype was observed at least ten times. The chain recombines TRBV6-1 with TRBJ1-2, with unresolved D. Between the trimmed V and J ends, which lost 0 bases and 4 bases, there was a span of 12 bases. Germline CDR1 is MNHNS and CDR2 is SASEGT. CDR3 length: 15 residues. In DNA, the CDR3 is TGTGCCAGCAGTGAAGCGCAGTATGGGCCCTATGGCTACACCTTC. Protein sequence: CASSEAQYGPYGYTF.

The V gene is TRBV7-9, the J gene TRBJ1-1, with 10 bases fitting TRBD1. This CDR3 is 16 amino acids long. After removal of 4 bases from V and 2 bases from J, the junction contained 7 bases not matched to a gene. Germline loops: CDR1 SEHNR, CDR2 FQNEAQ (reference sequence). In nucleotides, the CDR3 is TGTGCCAGCAGCTGGGACAGGGGACAGGGAAACACTGAAGCTTTCTTT. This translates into CASSWDRGQGNTEAFF.

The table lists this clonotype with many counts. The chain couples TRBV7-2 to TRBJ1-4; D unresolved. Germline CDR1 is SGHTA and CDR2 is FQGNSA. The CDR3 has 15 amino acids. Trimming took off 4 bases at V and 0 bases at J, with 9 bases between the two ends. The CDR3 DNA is TGTGCCAGCAGCTCGACGCATGCAACTAATGAAAAACTGTTTTTT. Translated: CASSSTHATNEKLFF.

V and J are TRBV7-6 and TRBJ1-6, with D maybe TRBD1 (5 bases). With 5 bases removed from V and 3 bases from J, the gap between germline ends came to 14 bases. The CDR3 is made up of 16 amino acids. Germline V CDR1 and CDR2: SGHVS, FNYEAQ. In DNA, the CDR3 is TGTGCCAGCAGCCCGTCGACAGCAGTCTATAATTCACCCCTCCACTTT. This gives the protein CASSPSTAVYNSPLHF.

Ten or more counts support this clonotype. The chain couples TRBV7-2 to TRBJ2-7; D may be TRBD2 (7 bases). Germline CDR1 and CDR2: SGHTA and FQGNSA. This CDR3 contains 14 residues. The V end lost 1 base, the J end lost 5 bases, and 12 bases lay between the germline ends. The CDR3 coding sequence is TGTGCCAGCAGCTTAGACGGGGAGGGGGACGAGCAGTACTTC. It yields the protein CASSLDGEGDEQYF.

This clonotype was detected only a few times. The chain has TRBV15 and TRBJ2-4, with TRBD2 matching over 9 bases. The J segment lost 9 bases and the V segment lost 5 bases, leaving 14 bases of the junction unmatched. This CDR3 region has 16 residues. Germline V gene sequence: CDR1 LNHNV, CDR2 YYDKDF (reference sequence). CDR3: CATSSPTGGLAFIQYF. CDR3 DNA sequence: TGTGCCACCAGCTCCCCAACCGGGGGACTAGCATTCATTCAGTACTTC.

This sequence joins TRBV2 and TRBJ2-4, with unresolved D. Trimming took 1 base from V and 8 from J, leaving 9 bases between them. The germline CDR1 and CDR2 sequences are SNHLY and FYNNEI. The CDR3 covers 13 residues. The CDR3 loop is CASSEGRNDIQYF. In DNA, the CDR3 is TGTGCCAGCAGTGAAGGCAGGAATGACATTCAGTACTTC.

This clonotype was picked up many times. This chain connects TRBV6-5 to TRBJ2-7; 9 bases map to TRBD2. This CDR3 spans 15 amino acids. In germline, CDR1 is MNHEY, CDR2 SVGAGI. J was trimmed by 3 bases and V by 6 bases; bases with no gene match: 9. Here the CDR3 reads CASRHRLAANYEQYF. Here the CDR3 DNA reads TGTGCCAGCAGACATAGACTAGCGGCAAACTACGAGCAGTACTTC.

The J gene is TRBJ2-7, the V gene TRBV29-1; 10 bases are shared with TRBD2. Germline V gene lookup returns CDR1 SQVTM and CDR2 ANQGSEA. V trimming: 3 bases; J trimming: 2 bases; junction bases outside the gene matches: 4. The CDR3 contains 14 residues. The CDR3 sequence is CSVEVAGGPYEQYF. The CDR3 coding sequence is TGCAGCGTTGAGGTAGCGGGAGGTCCCTACGAGCAGTACTTC.

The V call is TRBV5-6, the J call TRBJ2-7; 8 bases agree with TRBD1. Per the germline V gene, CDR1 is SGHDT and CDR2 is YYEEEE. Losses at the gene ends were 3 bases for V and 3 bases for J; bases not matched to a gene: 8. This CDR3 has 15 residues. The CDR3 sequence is CASSSRTGGGYEQYF. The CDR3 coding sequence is TGTGCCAGCAGCTCTAGAACAGGGGGTGGCTACGAGCAGTACTTC.

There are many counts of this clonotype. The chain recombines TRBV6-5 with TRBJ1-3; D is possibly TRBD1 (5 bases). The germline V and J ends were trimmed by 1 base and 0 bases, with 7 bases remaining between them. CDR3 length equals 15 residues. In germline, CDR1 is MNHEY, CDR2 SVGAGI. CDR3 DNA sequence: TGTGCCAGCAGTTACTTGGGGGACTCTGGAAACACCATATATTTT. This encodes CASSYLGDSGNTIYF.

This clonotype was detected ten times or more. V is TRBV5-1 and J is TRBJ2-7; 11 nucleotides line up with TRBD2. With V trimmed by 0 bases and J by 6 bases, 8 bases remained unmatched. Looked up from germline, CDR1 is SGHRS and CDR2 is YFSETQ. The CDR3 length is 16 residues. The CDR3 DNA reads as TGCGCCAGCAGCTTGGCCGTTACTAGCGGGAGTAGCGAGCAGTACTTC. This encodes CASSLAVTSGSSEQYF.

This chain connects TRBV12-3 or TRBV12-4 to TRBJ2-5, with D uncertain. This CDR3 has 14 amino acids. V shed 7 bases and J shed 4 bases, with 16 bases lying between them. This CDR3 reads CASTGRSAGETQYF. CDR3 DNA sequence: TGTGCCAGCACTGGACGTTCGGCCGGAGAGACCCAGTACTTC.

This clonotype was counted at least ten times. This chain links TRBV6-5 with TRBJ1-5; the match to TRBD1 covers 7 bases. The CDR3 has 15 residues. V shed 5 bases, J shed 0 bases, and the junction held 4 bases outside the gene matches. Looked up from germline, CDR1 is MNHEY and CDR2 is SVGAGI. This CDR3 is CASSQGEYSNQPQHF. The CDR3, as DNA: TGTGCCAGCAGTCAGGGGGAATATAGCAATCAGCCCCAGCATTTT.

Here the CDR3 reads CASTVAGEYNEQYF. DNA for the CDR3: TGTGCCAGTACTGTAGCGGGAGAGTATAATGAGCAGTACTTC. The rearrangement links TRBV19 to TRBJ2-7, with 9 nucleotides matching TRBD2. V shed 7 bases, J shed 7 bases, and the junction held 11 bases outside the gene matches. The V gene's germline CDR1 is LNHDA and CDR2 SQIVND (reference sequence). This CDR3 comprises 14 residues.

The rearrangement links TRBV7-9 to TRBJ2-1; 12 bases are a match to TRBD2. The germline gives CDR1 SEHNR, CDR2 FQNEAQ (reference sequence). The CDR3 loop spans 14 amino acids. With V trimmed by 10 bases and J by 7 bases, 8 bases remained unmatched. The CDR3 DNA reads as TGTGCCACCGGACTAGCGGGACCCAGAAATGAGCAGTTCTTC. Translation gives CATGLAGPRNEQFF.

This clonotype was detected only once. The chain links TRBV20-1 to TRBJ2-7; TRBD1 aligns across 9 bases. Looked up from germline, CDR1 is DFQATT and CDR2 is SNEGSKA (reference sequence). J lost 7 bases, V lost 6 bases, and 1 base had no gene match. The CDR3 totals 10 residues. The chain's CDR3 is CSAGTGEQYF. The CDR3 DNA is TGCAGTGCAGGGACAGGGGAGCAGTACTTC.

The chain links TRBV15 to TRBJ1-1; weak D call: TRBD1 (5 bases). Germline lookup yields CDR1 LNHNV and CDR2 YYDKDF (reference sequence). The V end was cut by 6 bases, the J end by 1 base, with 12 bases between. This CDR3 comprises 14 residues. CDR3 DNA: TGTGCCACCAGTAAGGTTAGGGGGAACACTGAAGCTTTCTTT. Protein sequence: CATSKVRGNTEAFF.

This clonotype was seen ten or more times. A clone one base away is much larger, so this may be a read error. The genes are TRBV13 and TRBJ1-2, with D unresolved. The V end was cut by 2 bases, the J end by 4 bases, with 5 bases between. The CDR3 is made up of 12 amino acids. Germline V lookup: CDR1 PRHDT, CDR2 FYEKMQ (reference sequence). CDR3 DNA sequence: TGTGCCAGCAGCTTAAGGAGCTATGGCTACACCTTC. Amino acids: CASSLRSYGYTF.

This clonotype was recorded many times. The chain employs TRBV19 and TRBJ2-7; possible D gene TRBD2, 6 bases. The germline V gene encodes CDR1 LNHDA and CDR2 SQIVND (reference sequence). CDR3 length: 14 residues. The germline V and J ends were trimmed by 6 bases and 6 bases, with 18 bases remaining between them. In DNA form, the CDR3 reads TGTGCCAGTAGACGGGGGAGCGATAGGGTCGAGCAGTACTTC. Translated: CASRRGSDRVEQYF.

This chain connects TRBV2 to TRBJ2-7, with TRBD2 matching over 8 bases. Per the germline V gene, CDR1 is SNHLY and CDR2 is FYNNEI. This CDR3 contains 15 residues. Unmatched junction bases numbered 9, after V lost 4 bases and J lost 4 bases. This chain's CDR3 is CASSARGGRGYEQYF. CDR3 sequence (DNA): TGTGCCAGCAGTGCCCGGGGGGGACGGGGGTACGAGCAGTACTTC.

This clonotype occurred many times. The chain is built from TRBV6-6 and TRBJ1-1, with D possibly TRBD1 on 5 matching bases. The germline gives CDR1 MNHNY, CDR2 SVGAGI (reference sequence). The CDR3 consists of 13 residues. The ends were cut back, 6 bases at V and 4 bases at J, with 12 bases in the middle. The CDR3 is CASRQDDSTEAFF. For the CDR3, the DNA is TGTGCCAGCAGACAGGACGATAGCACTGAAGCTTTCTTT.

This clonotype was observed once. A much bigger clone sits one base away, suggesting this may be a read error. DNA of the CDR3: TGTGCCATCAGTGAACCAGGGAAGAACACCATATATTTT. This encodes CAISEPGKNTIYF. The chain has TRBV10-3 and TRBJ1-3; D might be TRBD1 (5 bases). The CDR3 has 13 amino acids. The germline CDR1 and CDR2 sequences are ENHRY and SYGVKD. The V end was cut by 3 bases, the J end by 7 bases, with 10 bases between.